A single sample gave rise to the 7 T cell receptor beta chains below, sequenced in a study of shared clonotypes between healthy human individuals (TCRdb year 2020). CD8 naive samples were obtained by positive selection for CCR7 among CD45RO-negative cells, yielding a CD45RA+CCR7+ population from which TemRA cells were excluded. The library relied on the immunoSEQ multiplex PCR assay. Sourced from immuneACCESS, this table was stored by TCRdb with only in-frame sequences that have V and J called. A share of the clones is absent; for the studies checked, an unresolved V gene accounts for under half, and the remainder has no known explanation. The sample yields around 600,000 clones; 85% to 95% were counted once. The ten largest clones add up to 0.11% of the sample. Sequenced material: naive CD8+ T cells sorted from blood. Taken with the paper, the label for cell subset or site translates to: CD45RA+CCR7+. The origin of the receptors is a woman younger than 45 in good health.

This sequence joins TRBV28 and TRBJ2-7; possibly TRBD1 or TRBD2 for D (5 bases each). Trimming cost V 8 bases and J 4 bases, with 15 bases left between them. Germline V gives CDR1 MDHEN, CDR2 SYDVKM. The CDR3 has 13 residues. The CDR3 nucleotides are TGTGCCAGCTCTAACCCAGGGAGATACGAGCAGTACTTC. Translated: CASSNPGRYEQYF.

The V call is TRBV5-4, the J call TRBJ1-2; D is possibly TRBD1 (6 bases). The CDR3 sequence is 13 residues long. V lost 2 bases and J lost 4, with 9 bases in between. Germline V lookup: CDR1 SGHNT, CDR2 YYREEE (reference sequence). Here the CDR3 reads CASSLTGTYGYTF. DNA of the CDR3: TGTGCCAGCAGCTTAACAGGGACCTATGGCTACACCTTC.

This clone was detected only once. The chain has TRBV15 and TRBJ2-5; perhaps TRBD2 as D (6 bases). Germline CDR1 LNHNV, CDR2 YYDKDF (reference sequence). V lost 11 bases and J 3 bases, leaving 16 bases between the germline ends. The CDR3 runs to 13 residues. CDR3 nucleotides: TGTGCCGCCCGGGGACTGGGGGAAGAGACCCAGTACTTC. This codes for CAARGLGEETQYF.

V gene TRBV4-1 combines with J gene TRBJ2-7, with 7 nucleotides matching TRBD1. V gave up 3 bases and J gave up 2 bases; unmatched junction bases: 10. The CDR3 length is 16 residues. CDR1 is MGHRA and CDR2 is YSYEKL in the germline V gene. The CDR3 nucleotides are TGCGCCAGCAGCCACGGACAGGCCTCATCCCCCTACGAGCAGTACTTC. Its translation: CASSHGQASSPYEQYF.

This chain joins TRBV6-1 and TRBJ1-5; D is unresolved. Trimming stripped 1 base from V and 7 bases from J, with 14 bases between. The CDR3 extends over 15 amino acids. Per the germline V gene, CDR1 is MNHNS and CDR2 is SASEGT. CDR3 nucleotide sequence: TGTGCCAGCAGTGAAGAACCTTGGACGGGGCAGCCCCAGCATTTT. Amino acid sequence: CASSEEPWTGQPQHF.

The J gene is TRBJ2-7, the V gene TRBV18, with TRBD2 matching 8 bases. From germline, CDR1 is KGHSH and CDR2 LQKENI. This CDR3 is built from 13 residues. The ends lost 3 bases at V and 3 bases at J; junction bases unmatched: 1. The CDR3 spells CASSPAGGYEQYF. The CDR3 DNA follows: TGTGCCAGCTCACCTGCGGGGGGCTACGAGCAGTACTTC.

The J gene is TRBJ2-5, the V gene TRBV10-1; D may be TRBD1 or TRBD2 (5 bases each). V lost 2 bases to trimming and J lost 11 bases, with 12 bases between them. The CDR3 runs 12 residues. Germline CDR1 and CDR2: WNHNN and SYGVQD (reference sequence). DNA of the CDR3: TGCGCCAGCAGTGAGGGGGACGGTTTACAGTACTTC. As protein: CASSEGDGLQYF.